The 21 T cell receptor beta chains listed next were all sequenced from one sample in a study of CD8 T cells in Susac syndrome. RNA, at roughly 0.45 to 1 ug, was reverse transcribed with random hexamers. TCRdb processed the immunoSEQ multiplex PCR reads anew with MiXCR; each CDR3 protein has one entry. The profile shows around 190,000 distinct CDR3 sequences, 90% to 95% of them singletons. Sequenced input: CD4+ T cells from PBMCs. The source of these receptors is a human donor in good health.

The rearrangement uses TRBV6-2 or TRBV6-3 and TRBJ1-5; 8 positions match TRBD1. Germline CDR1 MNHEY, CDR2 SVGEGT. The length of the CDR3 is 15 residues. V lost 6 bases to trimming and J lost 3 bases; unmatched junction nucleotides: 7. The CDR3 protein is CASRLRDRYNQPQHF. Written as DNA, the CDR3 is TGTGCCAGCAGGCTCCGGGACAGGTACAATCAGCCCCAGCATTTT.

A word on this clonotype: In this CDR3 the conserved last residue, phenylalanine or tryptophan, is missing, so a read error is likely. V and J are TRBV7-2 and TRBJ1-2; tentative D call: TRBD1 (5 bases). V gave up 1 base and J gave up 1 base, with 13 bases separating them. Germline V gives CDR1 SGHTA, CDR2 FQGNSA. CDR3 length equals 16 residues. The CDR3 loop is CASSLGGDGSNYGYTL. DNA of the CDR3: TGTGCCAGCAGCTTAGGGGGGGACGGAAGTAACTATGGCTACACCCTC.

This clonotype was picked up one time. The chain is built from TRBV28 and TRBJ1-1; 8 bases line up with TRBD1. Trimming removed 6 bases from V and 1 base from J; junction bases left unmatched: 4. The CDR3 is 14 residues long. CDR1 is MDHEN and CDR2 is SYDVKM in the germline V gene. The CDR3 loop is CASRKGQANTEAFF. For the CDR3, the DNA is TGTGCCAGCAGGAAGGGACAGGCGAACACTGAAGCTTTCTTT.

The chain uses TRBV19 and TRBJ1-5; D not resolved. There are 15 residues in the CDR3. CDR1 LNHDA and CDR2 SQIVND come from the germline V gene (reference sequence). V was pared by 2 bases and J by 3 bases, with 11 bases between. This CDR3 is CASSISRRNNQPQHF. In DNA, the CDR3 is TGTGCCAGTAGTATATCGCGAAGAAACAATCAGCCCCAGCATTTT. The whole variable domain, remainder taken from reference TRBV19 and TRBJ1-5, is DGGITQSPKYLFRKEGQNVTLSCEQNLNHDAMYWYRQDPGQGLRLIYYSQIVNDFQKGDIAEGYSVSREKKESFPLTVTSAQKNPTAFYLCASSISRRNNQPQHFGDGTRLSIL.

This chain joins TRBV29-1 and TRBJ1-6, with a tentative D call TRBD1 (5 bases). The V gene lost 2 bases and the J gene lost 10 bases, with 15 bases spanning the gap. CDR3 length: 14 amino acids. From germline, CDR1 is SQVTM and CDR2 ANQGSEA. The CDR3 DNA is TGCAGCGTTGAATCGGCGGGACCGGGGTCACCCCTCCACTTT. Its protein product is CSVESAGPGSPLHF.

V and J are TRBV23-1 and TRBJ2-1; tentative D call: TRBD2 (6 bases). TRBV23-1 counts as an open reading frame of uncertain function. With 8 bases removed from V and 6 bases from J, the gap between germline ends came to 17 bases. This CDR3 has 14 amino acids. The CDR3 nucleotides read TGCGCCAGCGGATTTAGAATGGGAGGCAATGAGCAGTTCTTC. Translated: CASGFRMGGNEQFF.

This chain connects TRBV6-2 or TRBV6-3 to TRBJ2-1; 9 bases agree with TRBD2. V trimming: 8 bases; J trimming: 6 bases; junction bases outside the gene matches: 8. In germline, CDR1 is MNHEY, CDR2 SVGEGT. This CDR3 contains 14 residues. In DNA, the CDR3 is TGTGCCAGCTACACGAGGCGGGGGGGCAATGAGCAGTTCTTC. It codes for CASYTRRGGNEQFF.

The J gene is TRBJ1-1, the V gene TRBV3-1; possibly TRBD1 for D (5 bases). V lost 0 bases and J 4 bases, leaving 12 bases between the germline ends. This CDR3 is 15 amino acids long. The germline V gene has CDR1 LGHDT and CDR2 YNNKEL (reference sequence). In DNA, the CDR3 is TGTGCCAGCAGCCAAGACAGGGTCCGGGGCACTGAAGCTTTCTTT. Its protein is CASSQDRVRGTEAFF.

This clonotype was found a few times. The rearrangement uses TRBV7-9 and TRBJ1-2; D is possibly TRBD1 (6 bases). Trimming removed 1 base at V and 8 bases at J, with 8 bases between. From germline, CDR1 is SEHNR and CDR2 FQNEAQ (reference sequence). The CDR3 loop spans 12 amino acids. The chain's CDR3 is CASSLEGGGYTF. CDR3 DNA sequence: TGTGCCAGCAGCTTAGAGGGGGGAGGCTACACCTTC.

The J gene is TRBJ1-2, the V gene TRBV12-3 or TRBV12-4; D ambiguous. The CDR3 has 12 residues. V was trimmed by 7 bases and J by 8 bases, leaving 14 bases between them. CDR3 sequence: CASTTLRRGYTF. The DNA for the CDR3 is TGTGCCAGCACCACCCTTAGGCGGGGCTACACCTTC.

This clonotype was recorded only once. V usage is TRBV7-2 and J usage is TRBJ2-2, with D uncertain. V was shortened by 2 bases and J by 5 bases, with 6 bases between the two germline ends. Germline V gene lookup returns CDR1 SGHTA and CDR2 FQGNSA. This CDR3 is 13 amino acids long. CDR3: CASSLNPTGELFF. In DNA, the CDR3 is TGTGCCAGCAGCTTAAACCCGACCGGGGAGCTGTTTTTT.

The gene calls are TRBV5-1 and TRBJ2-5; maybe TRBD1 (5 bases). Looked up from germline, CDR1 is SGHRS and CDR2 is YFSETQ. The CDR3 is 13 amino acids. V lost 8 bases to trimming and J lost 0 bases, with 11 bases between them. CDR3 region: CASKRQNQETQYF. The CDR3 DNA follows: TGCGCCAGTAAGAGACAGAACCAAGAGACCCAGTACTTC.

This rearrangement joins TRBV29-1 to TRBJ1-1; D remains ambiguous. Trimming cost V 7 bases and J 9 bases, with 15 bases left between them. This CDR3 contains 11 residues. CDR1 and CDR2 (germline): SQVTM, ANQGSEA. The CDR3 DNA reads TGCAGCGCCGAGAAGGAGACAAAAGCTTTCTTT. Its protein product is CSAEKETKAFF.

The table lists this clonotype with a count of one. The chain links TRBV29-1 to TRBJ1-3; maybe TRBD1 (5 bases). Per the germline V gene, CDR1 is SQVTM and CDR2 is ANQGSEA. With 7 bases removed from V and 0 bases from J, the gap between germline ends came to 7 bases. The CDR3 runs to 12 residues. CDR3 sequence: CSGRGSGNTIYF. The CDR3 DNA follows: TGCAGCGGGAGGGGCTCTGGAAACACCATATATTTT.

V is TRBV27 and J is TRBJ1-1; D unclear. V dropped 4 bases and J dropped 0 bases, with 9 bases sitting between them. CDR1 is MNHEY and CDR2 is SMNVEV in the germline V gene (reference sequence). CDR3 size: 14 residues. CDR3 nucleotides: TGTGCCAGCAGTTCATGGCAGATGAACACTGAAGCTTTCTTT. It yields the protein CASSSWQMNTEAFF.

The chain recombines TRBV12-3 or TRBV12-4 with TRBJ2-6; the D is unclear. The V gene lost 8 bases and the J gene lost 2 bases, with 13 bases spanning the gap. This CDR3 has 15 amino acids. This CDR3 is CASGVWGTGANVLTF. The DNA of the CDR3 is TGTGCCAGCGGTGTTTGGGGAACTGGGGCCAACGTCCTGACTTTC.

The V gene is TRBV12-5, the J gene TRBJ2-5; D perhaps matches TRBD1 (7 bases). CDR3 size: 17 residues. V lost 1 base and J lost 1, with 16 bases in between. The V gene's germline CDR1 is LGHNT and CDR2 FRNRAP. This CDR3 reads CASGLAGGQLFQETQYF. The CDR3 DNA reads as TGTGCTAGTGGTTTGGCCGGGGGACAGCTATTCCAAGAGACCCAGTACTTC.

The chain employs TRBV20-1 and TRBJ2-7; D is uncertain. Per germline, CDR1 DFQATT and CDR2 SNEGSKA (reference sequence). The CDR3 has 11 residues. V gave up 0 bases and J gave up 6 bases, with 6 bases separating them. The CDR3 loop reads CSAREALEQYF. The CDR3 DNA reads as TGCAGTGCTAGAGAGGCGCTCGAGCAGTACTTC.

This clonotype has a single count. The rearrangement links TRBV3-1 to TRBJ2-1; TRBD2 might be the D (5 bases). Germline CDR1 and CDR2: LGHDT and YNNKEL (reference sequence). The ends were cut back, 4 bases at V and 10 bases at J, with 11 bases in the middle. The CDR3 runs to 12 residues. The CDR3 coding sequence is TGTGCCAGCAGCCGGTCGGGGAGAGAGCAGTTCTTC. It yields the protein CASSRSGREQFF.

The chain uses TRBV7-9 and TRBJ1-2; D is perhaps TRBD1 (6 bases). The CDR3 totals 14 residues. V lost 5 bases and J lost 6, with 16 bases in between. In germline, CDR1 is SEHNR, CDR2 FQNEAQ (reference sequence). The CDR3 DNA reads as TGTGCCAGCAGCCTGCTGGGGGCGCCGGATGGCTACACCTTC. Amino acid sequence: CASSLLGAPDGYTF.

The V call is TRBV5-1, the J call TRBJ1-2; possible D gene TRBD1, 5 bases. V lost 1 base and J 8 bases, leaving 12 bases between the germline ends. This CDR3 region has 13 residues. Germline V gene data show CDR1 as SGHRS and CDR2 as YFSETQ. The CDR3 reads CASSLIAREGYTF. As DNA, the CDR3 is TGCGCCAGCAGCTTGATAGCCAGGGAAGGCTACACCTTC.